This TCR beta chain emerged from a study of blood T cell repertoires in COVID-19. Study context: Researchers got acute and convalescent COVID-19 samples from the United States, Italy and Spain.

Using immunoSEQ multiplex PCR, the repertoire was profiled, and TCRdb retains in-frame clones only, with some absent. Of roughly 84,000 clones listed, around 75% are singletons. This clone was seen a single time. This CDR3 has 15 residues. Germline V gives CDR1 SGHNT, CDR2 YYREEE (reference sequence). The V and J ends lost 5 bases and 9 bases, in that order; junction bases with no gene match: 11. The chain couples TRBV5-4 to TRBJ1-1, with 12 nucleotides matching TRBD1. Input material: peripheral blood. This clonotype was obtained from a woman between 50 and 59 years old with acute or convalescent COVID-19. This CDR3 is CASSLTPGQGAQAFF. Written as DNA, the CDR3 is TGTGCCAGCAGTCTTACTCCGGGACAGGGGGCCCAAGCTTTCTTT.